Listed here are 10 T cell receptor beta chains from one sample, sequenced in a study of T cells after posttransplantation cyclophosphamide. The protocol was immunoSEQ multiplex PCR, while the TCRdb copy is restricted to in-frame clones and leaves out a portion. The data contain more than 60,000 clones, 80% to 95% of them seen just once; the ten biggest clones take up about 3%. The material sequenced was PBMCs. These receptors were collected from a woman under 40 in good health and a related stem cell transplant donor.

The chain has TRBV10-2 and TRBJ2-4, with D maybe TRBD2 (5 bases). In germline, CDR1 is WSHSY, CDR2 SAAADI. The CDR3 runs 17 residues. V dropped 0 bases and J dropped 1 base, with 13 bases sitting between them. This CDR3 reads CASSESGRRRAKNIQYF. The CDR3 bases are TGCGCCAGCAGTGAGTCCGGCAGGAGGCGGGCCAAAAACATTCAGTACTTC.

The count of this clone is one. The V and J genes are TRBV5-1 and TRBJ2-2; D possibly corresponds to TRBD1 (5 bases). Germline V gene lookup returns CDR1 SGHRS and CDR2 YFSETQ. V lost 0 bases, J lost 3 bases, and 6 bases lay in between. This CDR3 has 14 amino acids. The CDR3 DNA is TGCGCCAGCAGCTTGGCAGGGTACACCGGGGAGCTGTTTTTT. It specifies CASSLAGYTGELFF. Variable domain in full (rest from reference TRBV5-1 and TRBJ2-2): KAGVTQTPRYLIKTRGQQVTLSCSPISGHRSVSWYQQTPGQGLQFLFEYFSETQRNKGNFPGRFSGRQFSNSRSEMNVSTLELGDSALYLCASSLAGYTGELFFGEGSRLTVL.

This chain joins TRBV9 and TRBJ2-2; 14 nucleotides align to TRBD2. Per the germline V gene, CDR1 is SGDLS and CDR2 is YYNGEE. The CDR3 runs 18 residues. Trimming cost V 2 bases and J 1 base; bases outside gene matches: 4. CDR3 sequence: CASSVSGTSGGNTGELFF. For the CDR3, the DNA is TGTGCCAGCAGCGTTTCCGGGACTAGCGGGGGGAACACCGGGGAGCTGTTTTTT.

The chain couples TRBV5-4 to TRBJ2-5; TRBD2 matches 11 bases. The junction had 2 bases not matched to a gene; V was cut back by 0 bases and J by 1 base. In germline, CDR1 is SGHNT, CDR2 YYREEE (reference sequence). The CDR3 is 16 amino acids. The CDR3 coding sequence is TGTGCCAGCAGCTTGGGACTAGCGGGGACCCAAGAGACCCAGTACTTC. This codes for CASSLGLAGTQETQYF.

A word on this clone: This specimen includes other DNA sequences encoding the same CDR3. This sequence joins TRBV7-2 and TRBJ1-2, with unresolved D. The CDR3 is made up of 13 amino acids. CDR1 and CDR2 (germline): SGHTA, FQGNSA. Trimming removed 1 base from V and 1 base from J, with 4 bases in between. DNA of the CDR3: TGTGCCAGCAGCTTAGGGGGTAACTATGGCTACACCTTC. Its translation: CASSLGGNYGYTF.

Only one count was recorded for this clone. V usage is TRBV6-5 and J usage is TRBJ2-1; no definite D call. The germline CDR1 and CDR2 sequences are MNHEY and SVGAGI. Trimming cost V 6 bases and J 10 bases, with 13 bases left between them. CDR3 size: 12 residues. CDR3 protein: CASSQNYQEQFF. CDR3 sequence (DNA): TGTGCCAGCAGCCAGAACTACCAAGAGCAGTTCTTC.

The chain couples TRBV9 to TRBJ2-3; D possibly uses TRBD1 or TRBD2 (5 bases each). V was shortened by 0 bases and J by 1 base, with 9 bases between the two germline ends. The CDR3 covers 15 residues. The germline gives CDR1 SGDLS, CDR2 YYNGEE. DNA for the CDR3: TGTGCCAGCAGCGTAGGGCAGGGAGGCACAGATACGCAGTATTTT. Its translation: CASSVGQGGTDTQYF.

The chain employs TRBV2 and TRBJ1-5; D is undetermined. V lost 7 bases and J 3 bases, leaving 13 bases between the germline ends. Germline values: CDR1 SNHLY, CDR2 FYNNEI. CDR3 length: 14 amino acids. For the CDR3, the DNA is TGTGCCAGCAACGGCCGCAGCCCCAATCAGCCCCAGCATTTT. As protein: CASNGRSPNQPQHF.

The rearrangement links TRBV7-9 to TRBJ1-2; D is undetermined. CDR1 is SEHNR and CDR2 is FQNEAQ in the germline V gene (reference sequence). Trimming shortened V by 3 bases and J by 2 bases, and 13 bases separated the two germline ends. This CDR3 has 15 residues. CDR3 sequence: CASSLKMGGNYGYTF. CDR3 DNA sequence: TGTGCCAGCAGCTTGAAGATGGGTGGGAACTATGGCTACACCTTC.

CDR3 DNA: TGTGCCAGCAGTTTAAGGGGGCCTGGAAACACCATATATTTT. The encoded protein is CASSLRGPGNTIYF. The chain employs TRBV27 and TRBJ1-3; 7 bases map to TRBD1. CDR1 MNHEY and CDR2 SMNVEV come from the germline V gene (reference sequence). The CDR3 has 14 residues. Trimming took 2 bases from V and 2 from J; bases not matched to a gene: 0.